This TCR beta chain was recovered during a study of T cells after yellow fever vaccination. This clonotype was seen many times. What it recognizes is unknown. Deletions cut 4 bases from V and 8 bases from J, with 21 bases between. The CDR3 has 16 residues. The germline CDR1 and CDR2 sequences are LGHNA and YSLEER. Each CDR3 protein is one row after TCRdb ran MiXCR on the 5' RACE reads. Of some 340,000 distinct CDR3 sequences listed, 4.1% are singletons. Overall study findings and caveats: Contamination by abundant bulk-population clonotypes could be present in FACS-sorted repertoires.

Sequenced material: PBMCs, taken 5 days after the yellow fever booster vaccination. This chain links TRBV4-3 with TRBJ2-1, with D possibly TRBD2 on 6 matching bases. The receptor was isolated from a man aged 18-30 years who received the YFV17D yellow fever vaccine. The CDR3 loop is CASSRPRAGLDHEQFF. The CDR3 bases are TGCGCCAGCAGCCGCCCGCGGGCGGGGCTTGATCATGAGCAGTTCTTC.